The 3 T cell receptor beta chains below all came from one sample that was sequenced in a study of beta chain features in type 1 diabetes. What was sequenced were expressed TCRB transcripts, since all of the isolated RNA had been reverse transcribed. Clones were read by immunoSEQ multiplex PCR, and TCRdb kept only the in-frame ones, dropping some. The top ten hold around 0.05% of the sample, which has 200,000 to 250,000 clones, about 63% seen once. The sequenced sample consisted of naive CD4+ T cells from blood. The receptors come from a man between 25 and 39 years old in good health.

The V gene is TRBV7-2, the J gene TRBJ2-5; 11 nucleotides align to TRBD2. Germline lookup yields CDR1 SGHTA and CDR2 FQGNSA. This CDR3 is built from 18 residues. With V trimmed by 0 bases and J by 5 bases, 11 bases remained unmatched. CDR3 bases: TGTGCCAGCAGCTTAGCGCTAAGGGCTAGCGGGAGGTTGGAGACCCAGTACTTC. As protein: CASSLALRASGRLETQYF.

To note about this clone: Other DNA sequences from this sample encode an identical CDR3 as well. The chain has TRBV29-1 and TRBJ2-7, with D unclear. The germline V gene encodes CDR1 SQVTM and CDR2 ANQGSEA. The CDR3 runs 12 residues. The ends were cut back, 4 bases at V and 2 bases at J, with 9 bases in the middle. The CDR3, as DNA: TGCAGCGTTGGAGGCACTCCCTACGAGCAGTACTTC. Translation: CSVGGTPYEQYF.

The V call is TRBV7-9, the J call TRBJ2-7; 10 nucleotides align to TRBD1. With 7 bases clipped from V and 0 bases from J, the junction kept 3 bases outside the gene matches. The germline gives CDR1 SEHNR, CDR2 FQNEAQ (reference sequence). The CDR3 is made up of 14 amino acids. The CDR3 DNA sequence: TGTGCCAGCACCCGGGACAGGGGCTCCTACGAGCAGTACTTC. Translating it yields CASTRDRGSYEQYF. The whole variable domain, filled in from reference TRBV7-9 and TRBJ2-7, reads DTGVSQNPRHKITKRGQNVTFRCDPISEHNRLYWYRQTLGQGPEFLTYFQNEAQLEKSRLLSDRFSAERPKGSFSTLEIQRTEQGDSAMYLCASTRDRGSYEQYFGPGTRLTVT.